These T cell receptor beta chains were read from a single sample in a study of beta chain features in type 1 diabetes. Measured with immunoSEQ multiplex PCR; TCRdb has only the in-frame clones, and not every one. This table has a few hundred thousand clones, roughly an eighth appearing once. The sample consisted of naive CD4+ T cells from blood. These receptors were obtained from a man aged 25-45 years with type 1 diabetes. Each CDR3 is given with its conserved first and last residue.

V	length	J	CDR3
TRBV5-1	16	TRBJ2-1	CASSQSGLAGGDEQFF
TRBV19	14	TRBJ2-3	CASRKGESTDTQYF
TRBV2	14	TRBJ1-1	CASSKTAMRTEAFF
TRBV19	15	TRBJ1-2	CASSDPGQSRYGYTF
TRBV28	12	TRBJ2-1	CASAGTYNEQFF
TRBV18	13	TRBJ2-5	CASSPQTGETQYF
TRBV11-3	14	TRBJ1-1	CASSLGPVNTEAFF
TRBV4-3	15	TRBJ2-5	CASSHGLRGGETQYF
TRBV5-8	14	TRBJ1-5	CASSSDRGNQPQHF
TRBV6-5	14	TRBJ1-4	CASSYYRGDEKLFF
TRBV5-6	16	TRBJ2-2	CASSRWSDANTGELFF
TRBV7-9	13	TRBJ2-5	CASTRRSEETQYF
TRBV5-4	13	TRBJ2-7	CASSSQGANEQYF
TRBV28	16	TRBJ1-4	CASSLRNFATNEKLFF
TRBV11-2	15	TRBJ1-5	CASSPRFGSNQPQHF
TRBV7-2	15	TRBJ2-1	CASSSIRGTRDEQFF
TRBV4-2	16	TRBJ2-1	CASSQPGEVSYNEQFF
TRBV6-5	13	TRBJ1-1	CASSYSRGHEAFF
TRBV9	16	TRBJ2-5	CASSVRVTSGQETQYF
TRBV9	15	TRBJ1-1	CASSPDRGLYTEAFF
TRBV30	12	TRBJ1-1	CAWGLANTEAFF
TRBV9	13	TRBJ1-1	CASSVEYRGEAFF
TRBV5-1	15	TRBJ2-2	CASSFGTSSTGELFF
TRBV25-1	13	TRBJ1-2	CASSSGTPLGYTF
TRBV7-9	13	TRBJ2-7	CASSWDSSYEQYF
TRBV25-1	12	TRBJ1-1	CASSEYGTGAFF
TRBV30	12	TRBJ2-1	CAWSVSPGWRFF
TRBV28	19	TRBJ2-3	CASSLIPAGGAKGTDTQYF
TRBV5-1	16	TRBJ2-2	CASSLRGQTQTGELFF
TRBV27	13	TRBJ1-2	CASSRTERYGYTF
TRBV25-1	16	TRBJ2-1	CASSELTGIGDNEQFF
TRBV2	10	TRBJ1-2	CASIEVQAAF
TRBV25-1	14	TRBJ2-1	CASSETSGGDEQFF
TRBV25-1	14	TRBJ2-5	CASSASEYQETQYF
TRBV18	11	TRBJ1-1	CASSPQSEAFF
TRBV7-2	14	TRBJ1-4	CASSPTGTREKLFF
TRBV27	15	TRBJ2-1	CASSLRREGHNEQFF
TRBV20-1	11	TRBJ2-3	CSAQSTDTQYF
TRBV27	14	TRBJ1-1	CASSYRGLNTEAFF
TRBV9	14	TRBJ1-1	CASSFGLRNTEAFF
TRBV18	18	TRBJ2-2	CASSPQTSGTANTGELFF
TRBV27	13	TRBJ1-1	CASSPTWGAEAFF
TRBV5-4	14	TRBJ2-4	CASSLDRAFSIQYF
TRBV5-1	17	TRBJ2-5	CASSLASGLAGGETQYF
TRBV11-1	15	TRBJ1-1	CASSLNLRNGAEAFF
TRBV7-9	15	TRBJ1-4	CASRIGQGYNEKLFF
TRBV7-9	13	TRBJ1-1	CASSQQGASGAFF
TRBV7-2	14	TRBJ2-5	CASSLAMSQETQYF
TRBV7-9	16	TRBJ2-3	CASTINSGTRGDTQYF
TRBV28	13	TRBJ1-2	CAIAGEGNYGYTF
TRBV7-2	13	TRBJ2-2	CASSPRVAGELFF
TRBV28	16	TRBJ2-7	CASSLLGAGVSYEQYF
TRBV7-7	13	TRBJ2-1	CASSLDSHNEQFF
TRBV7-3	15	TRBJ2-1	CASSLRGRAINEQFF
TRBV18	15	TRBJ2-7	CASSTMDRGNGEQYF
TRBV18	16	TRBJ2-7	CASSPGGLAGRNEQYF
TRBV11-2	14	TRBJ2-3	CASTLTSGKDTQYF
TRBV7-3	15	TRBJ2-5	CASSLLAGIQETQYF